These 5 T cell receptor beta chains were sequenced from one sample in a study of identical twins. TCRdb itself ran the 5' RACE reads through MiXCR, one entry per CDR3 protein. The table has 1.5 million to 2 million distinct CDR3 sequences, about 32% seen once; the top ten hold about 0.27%. Sequenced input: cord blood. Every receptor here comes from a newborn girl in good health.

This clonotype was detected only a few times. The gene calls are TRBV21-1 and TRBJ1-1; no check of the table's D call, TRBD1, against the DNA was made. TRBV21-1 is an annotated pseudogene. The CDR3 has 14 amino acids. The CDR3 bases are TGTGCCAGCAGCAAAGGGACAGGGGACACTGAAGCTTTCTTT. Its translation is CASSKGTGDTEAFF.

This clonotype came up a few times. V gene TRBV2 combines with J gene TRBJ2-5; 8 positions agree with TRBD1. V dropped 4 bases and J dropped 5; count of bases not matched to a gene: 6. The germline V gene encodes CDR1 SNHLY and CDR2 FYNNEI. CDR3 length equals 14 residues. The CDR3 reads CASSVERQGETQYF. DNA for the CDR3: TGTGCCAGCAGTGTAGAACGACAGGGGGAGACCCAGTACTTC.

The chain is built from TRBV19 and TRBJ2-1; 9 bases match TRBD2. The junction had 9 bases not matched to a gene; V was cut back by 4 bases and J by 8 bases. CDR3 length: 15 amino acids. Germline V gene sequence: CDR1 LNHDA, CDR2 SQIVND (reference sequence). The CDR3 here is CASSRGSGSLDEQFF. Written as DNA, the CDR3 is TGTGCCAGTAGTAGAGGTAGCGGGAGTTTAGATGAGCAGTTCTTC.

This clonotype was seen a handful of times. The chain carries TRBV25-1 and TRBJ1-1; 11 positions match TRBD1. The trim removed 6 bases at V and 7 bases at J, leaving 10 bases unmatched. The CDR3 is 15 residues long. CDR1 and CDR2 from the germline V gene are MGHDK and SYGVNS. CDR3 amino acids: CASRPQRTGGDEAFF. CDR3 DNA sequence: TGTGCCAGCAGACCCCAGAGGACAGGGGGCGATGAAGCTTTCTTT.

Only a few counts were recorded for this clonotype. This chain connects TRBV20-1 to TRBJ2-7; TRBD2 is a possible D gene (6 bases). The CDR3 contains 13 residues. CDR1 is DFQATT and CDR2 is SNEGSKA in the germline V gene (reference sequence). The V and J ends lost 3 bases and 2 bases respectively, with 11 bases between them. CDR3 nucleotide sequence: TGCAGTGCTAGCTCGCGGGATGCCTACGAGCAGTACTTC. It codes for CSASSRDAYEQYF.